These T cell receptor beta chains were read from a single sample in a study of T-cell reconstitution after alpha-beta-depleted transplantation in children. Each CDR3 protein is one row after TCRdb ran MiXCR on the PCR reads. Of more than 450,000 distinct CDR3 sequences in the sample, around 20% were seen once. Sample: PBMCs from the stem cell graft donor, taken from the stem cell graft. The receptors shown here come from a human donor who donated a stem cell graft to a child with acute lymphoblastic leukemia. Both conserved end residues are part of each CDR3. The D gene is left open where the match is weak. Some rows have no size entry. The others give once, few or many, or a class for an expanded clone.

TRBJ2-7	TRBV5-5	.	.	TGTGCCAGCAGCACCAATACAGGGTATTCGTCCTACGAGCAGTACTTC	CASSTNTGYSSYEQYF
TRBJ2-1	TRBV7-2	.	.	TGTGCCAGCAGCCTTAGCTTTAGCTCCTACAATGAGCAGTTCTTC	CASSLSFSSYNEQFF
TRBJ2-2	TRBV12-3/TRBV12-4	.	.	TGTGCCAGCAGTTTTCCTTACGGGGAGCTGTTTTTT	CASSFPYGELFF
TRBJ2-4	TRBV15	.	TRBD1	TGTGCCACCAGCGGCCTCGTGGGACAGCCTAACAAAAACATTCAGTACTTC	CATSGLVGQPNKNIQYF
TRBJ1-1	TRBV24-1	few	.	TGTGCCACCAGTGATTTCTCCACCTCGGGGACTGAAGCTTTCTTT	CATSDFSTSGTEAFF
TRBJ1-5	TRBV3-1	many	.	TGTGCCAGCAGCTGGGATAGCAATCAGCCCCAGCATTTT	CASSWDSNQPQHF
TRBJ1-2	TRBV5-1	.	TRBD1	TGCGCCAGCAGCGGCGACAGGGGCTTCGGCTATGGCTACACCTTC	CASSGDRGFGYGYTF
TRBJ2-7	TRBV29-1	many	TRBD1	TGCAGCGTTGAAGCAAAAACAGGGGGCTTCGGGCAGTACTTC	CSVEAKTGGFGQYF
TRBJ2-1	TRBV11-3	few	.	TGTGCCAGCAGCTTAGGGGTCTCTGCTAGCGCCTACAATGAGCAGTTCTTC	CASSLGVSASAYNEQFF
TRBJ2-7	TRBV28	.	.	TGTGCCAGCATCCCTTCCGGCTACAGGGCCTACGAGCAGTACTTC	CASIPSGYRAYEQYF
TRBJ2-1	TRBV5-5	.	.	TGTGCCAGCAGCCTAGCTGATAGATACTACAATGAGCAGTTCTTC	CASSLADRYYNEQFF
TRBJ1-6	TRBV3-1	.	.	TGTGCCAGCAGCCAAGGTCTCGTCGGCTCACCCCTCCACTTT	CASSQGLVGSPLHF
TRBJ2-1	TRBV5-1	.	TRBD2	TGCGCCAGCTACCCCGGGACTAGCGGGGACAATGAGCAGTTCTTC	CASYPGTSGDNEQFF
TRBJ2-3	TRBV5-1	.	.	TGCGCCAGCAGCTTCGATGTCGGACAGACCACAGATACGCAGTATTTT	CASSFDVGQTTDTQYF
TRBJ2-7	TRBV5-1	few	.	TGCGCCAGCAGCTTAAACACAGAGCAGTACTTC	CASSLNTEQYF
TRBJ2-5	TRBV27	few	.	TGTGCCAGCAGTTCCCAGGGGACCCAGTACTTC	CASSSQGTQYF
TRBJ2-3	TRBV29-1	many	.	TGCAGCGTTGGAGTTTCGGGGGCGCCCGATACGCAGTATTTT	CSVGVSGAPDTQYF
TRBJ1-5	TRBV12-3/TRBV12-4	.	.	TGTGCCAGCAGTCCCCGTCTGGGGAATAGCAATCAGCCCCAGCATTTT	CASSPRLGNSNQPQHF
TRBJ2-1	TRBV3-1	.	.	TGTGCCAGCAGCCAAGAGCAGGGGACATGGAGCTCCTACAATGAGCAGTTCTTC	CASSQEQGTWSSYNEQFF
TRBJ2-7	TRBV27	.	TRBD2	TGTGCCAGCAGTTTGTCGGCGGGAGACTACGAGCAGTACTTC	CASSLSAGDYEQYF
TRBJ1-3	TRBV6-5	.	.	TGTGCCAGCAGGTACGACGGACCCTCTGGAAACACCATATATTTT	CASRYDGPSGNTIYF
TRBJ1-3	TRBV5-1	few	.	TGCGCCAGCAGCGTTGGATGGGGAGCTGGAAACACCATATATTTT	CASSVGWGAGNTIYF
TRBJ2-3	TRBV11-2	few	TRBD2	TGTGCCAGCAGCCCGGGACTAGCGACTAGCACAGATACGCAGTATTTT	CASSPGLATSTDTQYF
TRBJ1-5	TRBV7-9	.	.	TGTGCCAGCAGCTTAGGGTCGACAGGCAATCAGCCCCAGCATTTT	CASSLGSTGNQPQHF
TRBJ2-1	TRBV9	many	TRBD1	TGTGCCAGCAGCGTCCAGCCGGGACAGGGTTTAAATGAGCAGTTCTTC	CASSVQPGQGLNEQFF
TRBJ2-2	TRBV12-3/TRBV12-4	few	TRBD1	TGTGCCAGCAGCCGGGACAGGGGTCGGTACACCGGGGAGCTGTTTTTT	CASSRDRGRYTGELFF
TRBJ2-7	TRBV6-1	few	.	TGTGCCAGCAACCCCGGGTCCTCCTACGAGCAGTACTTC	CASNPGSSYEQYF
TRBJ1-1	TRBV20-1	few	.	TGCAGTGCTAGTACGTCGGCTGAAGCTTTCTTT	CSASTSAEAFF
TRBJ1-1	TRBV5-1	.	.	TGCGCCAGCACCGAGTCGATGAACACTGAAGCTTTCTTT	CASTESMNTEAFF
TRBJ2-2	TRBV12-3/TRBV12-4	few	.	TGTGCCAGCAGTTTAGAATGGTCGAACACCGGGGAGCTGTTTTTT	CASSLEWSNTGELFF
TRBJ2-1	TRBV29-1	few	.	TGCAGCGTTGAAGCCCGCCTAGCCTCCGAGTTCTTC	CSVEARLASEFF
TRBJ2-1	TRBV7-9	few	TRBD2	TGTGCCAGCAGCACCGGACTAGACTCCTACAATGAGCAGTTCTTC	CASSTGLDSYNEQFF
TRBJ2-7	TRBV7-8	few	TRBD2	TGTGCCAGCAGCTTCCACGTGACTAGCGGCTCCTACGAGCAGTACTTC	CASSFHVTSGSYEQYF
TRBJ1-3	TRBV20-1	.	.	TGCAGTGCTGGTTCCAACTCTGGAAACACCATATATTTT	CSAGSNSGNTIYF
TRBJ2-7	TRBV2	.	.	TGTGCCAGCAGTGAAGCATCAGGTTTCTCCTACGAGCAGTACTTC	CASSEASGFSYEQYF
TRBJ2-3	TRBV29-1	few	.	TGCAGCGTTGAGCCCCAGGGGTCAGATACGCAGTATTTT	CSVEPQGSDTQYF
TRBJ2-7	TRBV9	few	.	TGTGCCAGCAGCGTAGGATCTAGCGACTACGAGCAGTACTTC	CASSVGSSDYEQYF
TRBJ2-1	TRBV12-3/TRBV12-4	.	TRBD2	TGTGCCAGCAGTTTGGGAAGCGGGAGTCCAAATGAGCAGTTCTTC	CASSLGSGSPNEQFF
TRBJ2-2	TRBV6-5	few	TRBD2	TGTGCCAGCAGGTACCCGGGACTAGCATTCGCCGGGGAGCTGTTTTTT	CASRYPGLAFAGELFF
TRBJ1-1	TRBV7-2	.	TRBD1	TGTGCCAGCAGCTCGGACAGGATGTCAGCTTTCTTT	CASSSDRMSAFF
TRBJ2-7	TRBV10-3	many	TRBD2	TGTGCCATCAGTGAGGGGACTAGCGGGAGTTACGAGCAGTACTTC	CAISEGTSGSYEQYF
TRBJ1-5	TRBV20-1	few	.	TGCAGTGCTAGATTGGGGGCCCGGCAGCCCCAGCATTTT	CSARLGARQPQHF
TRBJ2-7	TRBV6-1	few	TRBD1	TGTGCCAGCAGTCCTTGGACAGGGGGCTACGAGCAGTACTTC	CASSPWTGGYEQYF
TRBJ1-2	TRBV7-3	.	.	TGTGCCAGCAGCTTAACCGGGGGGCCGGAGGGCTACACCTTC	CASSLTGGPEGYTF
TRBJ2-7	TRBV5-4	once	TRBD1	TGTGCCAGCAGCTTTTCGACAGGGGGAGACTACGAGCAGTACTTC	CASSFSTGGDYEQYF
TRBJ1-2	TRBV9	few	.	TGTGCCAGCAGCTCCGGGACGAAGGGCTACACCTTC	CASSSGTKGYTF
TRBJ2-1	TRBV7-2	few	.	TGTGCCAGCAGCTTAGTCCTAAGCGCGAGCTCCTACAATGAGCAGTTCTTC	CASSLVLSASSYNEQFF
TRBJ2-7	TRBV15	.	.	TGTGCCACCAGCAGAGCCGATAGGGGGGAGCAGTACTTC	CATSRADRGEQYF
TRBJ1-2	TRBV18	few	.	TGTGCCAGCTCACAACCGCCGGGGGCATCGGTAGATGGCTACACCTTC	CASSQPPGASVDGYTF
TRBJ2-5	TRBV7-9	.	.	TGTGCCAGCAGCTTAGGACTCCTAATTTGGGAGACCCAGTACTTC	CASSLGLLIWETQYF
TRBJ2-3	TRBV20-1	.	TRBD2	TGCAGGGCATTTGCTGGGACTACCCGCACAGATACGCAGTATTTT	CRAFAGTTRTDTQYF
TRBJ2-7	TRBV7-8	.	.	TGTGCCAGCAGCTACAACCGCGAGCAGTACTTC	CASSYNREQYF